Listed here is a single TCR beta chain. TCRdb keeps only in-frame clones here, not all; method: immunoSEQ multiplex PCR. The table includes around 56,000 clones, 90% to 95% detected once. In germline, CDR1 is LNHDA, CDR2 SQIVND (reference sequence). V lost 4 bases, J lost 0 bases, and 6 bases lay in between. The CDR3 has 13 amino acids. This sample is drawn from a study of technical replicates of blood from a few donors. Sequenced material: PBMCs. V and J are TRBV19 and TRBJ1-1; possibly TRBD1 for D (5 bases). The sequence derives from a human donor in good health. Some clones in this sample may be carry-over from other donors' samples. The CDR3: CASSRQLNTEAFF. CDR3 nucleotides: TGTGCCAGTAGTAGACAGCTGAACACTGAAGCTTTCTTT.